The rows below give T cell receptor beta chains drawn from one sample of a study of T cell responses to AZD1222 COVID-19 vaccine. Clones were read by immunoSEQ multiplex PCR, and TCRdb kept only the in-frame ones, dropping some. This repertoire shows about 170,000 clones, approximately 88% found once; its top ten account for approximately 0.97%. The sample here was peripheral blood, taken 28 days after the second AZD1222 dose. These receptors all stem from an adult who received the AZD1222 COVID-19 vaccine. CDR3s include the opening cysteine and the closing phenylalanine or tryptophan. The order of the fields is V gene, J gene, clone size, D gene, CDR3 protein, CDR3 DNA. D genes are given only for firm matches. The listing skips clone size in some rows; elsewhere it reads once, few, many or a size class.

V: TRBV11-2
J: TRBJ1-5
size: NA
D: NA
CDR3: CASSLDRWPQHF
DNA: TGTGCCAGCAGCTTAGATAGGTGGCCCCAGCATTTT

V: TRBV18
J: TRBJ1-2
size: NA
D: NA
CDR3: CASSPQAFYGYTF
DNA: TGTGCCAGCTCACCACAGGCCTTCTATGGCTACACCTTC

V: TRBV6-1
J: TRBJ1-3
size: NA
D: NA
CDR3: CASSEWGPSSGNTIYF
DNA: TGTGCCAGCAGTGAATGGGGCCCCAGCTCTGGAAACACCATATATTTT

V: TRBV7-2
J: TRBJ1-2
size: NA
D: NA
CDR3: CASSLAGGINYGYTF
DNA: TGTGCCAGCAGCTTAGCGGGGGGAATTAACTATGGCTACACCTTC

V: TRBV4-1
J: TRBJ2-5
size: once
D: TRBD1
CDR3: CASSHLQGAVGETQYF
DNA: TGCGCCAGCAGCCATTTACAGGGGGCGGTAGGAGAGACCCAGTACTTC

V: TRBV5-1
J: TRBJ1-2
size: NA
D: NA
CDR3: CASSRTATYGYTF
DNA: TGCGCCAGCAGCCGTACGGCCACTTATGGCTACACCTTC

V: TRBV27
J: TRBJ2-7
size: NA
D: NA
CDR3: CASSLSDGHSYEQYF
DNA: TGTGCCAGCAGTTTATCCGACGGACACTCCTACGAGCAGTACTTC

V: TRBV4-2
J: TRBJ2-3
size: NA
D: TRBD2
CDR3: CASSLGLADGTDTQYF
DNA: TGTGCCAGCAGCCTAGGACTAGCGGACGGGACAGATACGCAGTATTTT

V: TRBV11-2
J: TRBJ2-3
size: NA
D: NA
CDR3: CASSLVTGTDTQYF
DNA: TGTGCCAGCAGCTTAGTTACTGGCACAGATACGCAGTATTTT

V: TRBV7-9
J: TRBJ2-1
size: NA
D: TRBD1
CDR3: CASSPGTENYNEQFF
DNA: TGTGCCAGCAGCCCGGGGACAGAGAATTACAATGAGCAGTTCTTC

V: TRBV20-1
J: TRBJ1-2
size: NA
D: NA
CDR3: CSATGRAGYTF
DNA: TGCAGTGCTACAGGGAGGGCTGGCTACACCTTC

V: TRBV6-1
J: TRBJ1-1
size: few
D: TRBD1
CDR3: CASSERGRGTEAFF
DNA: TGTGCCAGCAGTGAAAGGGGGCGCGGCACTGAAGCTTTCTTT

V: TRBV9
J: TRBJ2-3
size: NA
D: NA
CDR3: CASSVFGAGRTDTQYF
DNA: TGTGCCAGCAGCGTATTTGGGGCGGGGCGCACAGATACGCAGTATTTT

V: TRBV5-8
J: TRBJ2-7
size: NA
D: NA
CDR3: CATPLRLGPYEQYF
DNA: TGTGCCACCCCGCTCCGACTGGGACCCTACGAGCAGTACTTC

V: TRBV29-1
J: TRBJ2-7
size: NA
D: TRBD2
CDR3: CSVQRTSGGYEQYF
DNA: TGCAGCGTCCAACGGACTAGCGGGGGTTACGAGCAGTACTTC

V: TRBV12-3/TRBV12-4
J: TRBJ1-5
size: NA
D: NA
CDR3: CASTFRGLGPQHF
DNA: TGTGCCAGCACTTTCCGAGGGCTGGGGCCCCAGCATTTT

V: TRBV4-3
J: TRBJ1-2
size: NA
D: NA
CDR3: CASSQDRINYGYTF
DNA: TGCGCCAGCAGCCAAGACAGGATTAACTATGGCTACACCTTC

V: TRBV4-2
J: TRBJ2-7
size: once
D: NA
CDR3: CASSKDSLGYEQYF
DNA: TGTGCCAGCAGCAAGGACAGTTTAGGCTACGAGCAGTACTTC

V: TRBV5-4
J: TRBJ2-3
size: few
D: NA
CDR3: CASSPHGTPTRDTQYF
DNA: TGTGCCAGCAGTCCCCACGGGACTCCAACCCGAGATACGCAGTATTTT

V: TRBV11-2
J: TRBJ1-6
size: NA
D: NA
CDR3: CASRGYGGSSPLHF
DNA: TGTGCCAGCCGGGGGTACGGAGGCAGTTCACCCCTCCACTTT

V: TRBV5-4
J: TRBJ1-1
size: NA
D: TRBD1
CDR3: CASSLDLQGVGTEAFF
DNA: TGTGCCAGCAGCTTGGATTTACAGGGGGTGGGAACTGAAGCTTTCTTT

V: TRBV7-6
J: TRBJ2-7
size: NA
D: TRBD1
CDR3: CASSLEGTGREQYF
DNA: TGTGCCAGCAGCTTAGAGGGGACAGGGAGAGAGCAGTACTTC

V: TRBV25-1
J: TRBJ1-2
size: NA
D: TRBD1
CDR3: CASGGPGQGFGYTF
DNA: TGTGCCAGCGGAGGACCGGGACAGGGATTTGGCTACACCTTC

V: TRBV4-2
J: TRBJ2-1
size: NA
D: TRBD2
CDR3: CASSQVPQGGGADEQFF
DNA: TGTGCCAGCAGCCAAGTCCCCCAGGGCGGGGGGGCCGATGAGCAGTTCTTC

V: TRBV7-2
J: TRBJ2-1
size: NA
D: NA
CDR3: CASNTNRGPEQFF
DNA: TGTGCCAGCAACACCAATCGGGGGCCTGAGCAGTTCTTC

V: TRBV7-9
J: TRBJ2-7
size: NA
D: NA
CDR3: CASSVAAGGARGEQYF
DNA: TGTGCCAGCAGCGTAGCGGCAGGGGGGGCCCGGGGGGAGCAGTACTTC

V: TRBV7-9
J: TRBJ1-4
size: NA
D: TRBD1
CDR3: CASSIRTGTNEKLFF
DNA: TGTGCCAGCAGCATCCGGACAGGGACGAATGAAAAACTGTTTTTT

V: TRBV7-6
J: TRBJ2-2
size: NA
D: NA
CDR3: CASSLGQVTGELFF
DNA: TGTGCCAGCAGCTTAGGACAGGTCACCGGGGAGCTGTTTTTT

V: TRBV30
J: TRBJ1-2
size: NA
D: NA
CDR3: CAWSVGDPGRF
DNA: TGTGCCTGGAGTGTAGGCGACCCGGGCCGCTTC

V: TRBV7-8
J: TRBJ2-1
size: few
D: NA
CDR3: CASSFAQGRYNEQFF
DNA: TGTGCCAGCAGCTTTGCCCAGGGGAGGTACAATGAGCAGTTCTTC

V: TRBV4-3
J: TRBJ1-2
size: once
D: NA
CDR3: CASSHRQANYGYTF
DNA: TGCGCCAGCAGCCACAGACAGGCTAACTATGGCTACACCTTC